The 10 T cell receptor beta chains presented below share a single source sample, sequenced in a study of OX40 agonist ivuxolimab in advanced cancers. Repertoires were generated with immunoSEQ multiplex PCR, while TCRdb's copy carries only in-frame clones and drops some. The table includes under 13,000 clones, just under 80% detected once. The sequences come from CD4+ or CD8+ T cells sorted from blood, collected in a trial of the OX40 agonist ivuxolimab. The receptors were gathered from an adult with an advanced solid tumor such as melanoma, head and neck, liver or kidney cancer.

The J gene is TRBJ2-6, the V gene TRBV14, with TRBD1 matching over 7 bases. The CDR3 runs 17 residues. CDR1 and CDR2 from the germline V gene are SGHDN and FVKESK. V lost 4 bases, J lost 2 bases, and 8 bases stayed unmatched. Written as DNA, the CDR3 is TGTGCCAGCAGCCCCGGACAGGTGTGGACTGGGGCCAACGTCCTGACTTTC. Translation: CASSPGQVWTGANVLTF.

CDR3 coding DNA: TGTGCCAGCAGTTACGACAGGGCCCCCTACGAGCAGTACTTC. It is translated as CASSYDRAPYEQYF. The chain links TRBV6-5 to TRBJ2-7, with 7 bases lining up with TRBD1. After removal of 2 bases from V and 2 bases from J, the junction contained 3 bases not matched to a gene. The germline V gene encodes CDR1 MNHEY and CDR2 SVGAGI. There are 14 residues in the CDR3.

As DNA, the CDR3 is TGCGCCAGCAGCTTTTCCTCAGGGGACTATGGCTACACCTTC. As protein: CASSFSSGDYGYTF. The chain has TRBV5-1 and TRBJ1-2, with D possibly being TRBD1 (6 bases). CDR1 is SGHRS and CDR2 is YFSETQ in the germline V gene. This CDR3 is 14 amino acids long. Trimming stripped 2 bases from V and 3 bases from J, with 11 bases between.

This rearrangement joins TRBV29-1 to TRBJ2-1; TRBD1 agrees at 9 bases. Germline CDR1 SQVTM, CDR2 ANQGSEA. There are 13 residues in the CDR3. J lost 10 bases, V lost 2 bases, and 6 bases had no gene match. Here the CDR3 reads CSVERDRVGEQFF. The CDR3 DNA follows: TGCAGCGTTGAAAGGGACAGGGTTGGGGAGCAGTTCTTC.

This clone was seen only a few times. The chain joins TRBV4-2 to TRBJ2-7; D not resolved. The CDR3 has 14 amino acids. Trimming removed 4 bases from V and 0 bases from J, with 10 bases in between. Per the germline V gene, CDR1 is LGHNA and CDR2 is YNFKEQ. The CDR3 DNA is TGTGCCAGCAGCCCCACAACTTCCTCCTACGAGCAGTACTTC. Translated, it gives CASSPTTSSYEQYF.

The chain recombines TRBV15 with TRBJ2-3; D is ambiguous. Germline V gene lookup returns CDR1 LNHNV and CDR2 YYDKDF (reference sequence). Trimming stripped 2 bases from V and 4 bases from J, with 4 bases between. This CDR3 is built from 12 residues. The CDR3: CATSRRSDTQYF. The CDR3 nucleotides read TGTGCCACCAGCAGAAGATCAGATACGCAGTATTTT.

In DNA, the CDR3 is TGTGCCAGCATGGGGTCGAGAGAGGGCCAGGTCCCCGCTGAGCAGTTCTTC. Translating gives CASMGSREGQVPAEQFF. The gene calls are TRBV2 and TRBJ2-1; tentatively, D is TRBD2 (5 bases). The CDR3 extends over 17 amino acids. Trimming took off 7 bases at V and 9 bases at J, with 28 bases between the two ends. Germline CDR1 SNHLY, CDR2 FYNNEI.

The chain recombines TRBV2 with TRBJ2-1; tentatively, D is TRBD1 or TRBD2 (6 bases each). Germline V gene lookup returns CDR1 SNHLY and CDR2 FYNNEI. The V end was cut by 3 bases, the J end by 10 bases, with 19 bases between. This CDR3 region has 15 residues. CDR3: CASSDLWGAEREQFF. The CDR3 coding sequence is TGTGCCAGCAGTGATCTCTGGGGGGCTGAGAGGGAGCAGTTCTTC. The whole variable domain, remainder taken from reference TRBV2 and TRBJ2-1, is EPEVTQTPSHQVTQMGQEVILRCVPISNHLYFYWYRQILGQKVEFLVSFYNNEISEKSEIFDDQFSVERPDGSNFTLKIRSTKLEDSAMYFCASSDLWGAEREQFFGPGTRLTVL.

The rearrangement links TRBV6-1 to TRBJ2-7; 10 bases match TRBD1. The V and J ends lost 4 bases and 4 bases, in that order; junction bases with no gene match: 7. CDR1 is MNHNS, CDR2 SASEGT, per germline. CDR3 length equals 15 residues. CDR3 region: CASSASTGGGYEQYF. As DNA, the CDR3 is TGTGCCAGCAGTGCATCGACAGGGGGCGGTTACGAGCAGTACTTC.

The chain joins TRBV27 to TRBJ1-4; D might be TRBD1 (5 bases). Germline lookup yields CDR1 MNHEY and CDR2 SMNVEV (reference sequence). The germline V and J ends were trimmed by 4 bases and 0 bases, with 9 bases remaining between them. The CDR3 is made up of 15 amino acids. The chain's CDR3 is CASSSHRSTNEKLFF. The CDR3 coding sequence is TGTGCCAGCAGTTCCCACAGGTCAACTAATGAAAAACTGTTTTTT. The full variable domain, in which reference TRBV27 and TRBJ1-4 provide the parts outside the CDR3, is EAQVTQNPRYLITVTGKKLTVTCSQNMNHEYMSWYRQDPGLGLRQIYYSMNVEVTDKGDVPEGYKVSRKEKRNFPLILESPSPNQTSLYFCASSSHRSTNEKLFFGSGTQLSVL.